The 18 T cell receptor beta chains listed next were all sequenced from one sample in a study of early T cells in non-severe SARS-CoV-2 infection. TCRdb re-derived calls from the 5' RACE reads in MiXCR, one entry per CDR3 protein. This sample has 50,000 or so distinct CDR3 sequences; 14% to 15% occur once, and the top ten carry over 8%. Source: whole blood, taken at baseline. All receptors derive from an adult who was a healthcare worker with PCR-confirmed SARS-CoV-2 infection or an uninfected control (not recorded which).

The V gene is TRBV20-1, the J gene TRBJ2-1, with D tentatively TRBD1 or TRBD2 (5 bases each). CDR1 and CDR2 from the germline V gene are DFQATT and SNEGSKA (reference sequence). V lost 5 bases to trimming and J lost 1 base, with 15 bases between them. The CDR3 contains 15 residues. CDR3 loop: CSAGSGRESYNEQFF. The DNA of the CDR3 is TGCAGTGCTGGGTCGGGACGGGAATCCTACAATGAGCAGTTCTTC.

There are a few counts of this clonotype. The DNA for the CDR3 is TGTGCCAGCAGTACTAGTCCAGGGGCCTACGAGCAGTACTTC. Amino acids: CASSTSPGAYEQYF. The chain is built from TRBV28 and TRBJ2-7; D possibly corresponds to TRBD1 (6 bases). Trimming shortened V by 5 bases and J by 2 bases, and 13 bases separated the two germline ends. This CDR3 is 14 amino acids long. Germline V gene lookup returns CDR1 MDHEN and CDR2 SYDVKM.

This clonotype was seen more than once but under ten times. This chain links TRBV5-1 with TRBJ2-3; 11 nucleotides line up with TRBD2. The CDR3 covers 15 residues. J lost 2 bases, V lost 4 bases, and 3 bases had no gene match. CDR1 is SGHRS, CDR2 YFSETQ, per germline. CDR3 residues: CASSRTSGHTDTQYF. The CDR3 DNA follows: TGCGCCAGCAGCAGGACTAGCGGGCACACAGATACGCAGTATTTT.

The chain employs TRBV10-3 and TRBJ2-3; 9 positions match TRBD1. There are 17 residues in the CDR3. The germline V gene has CDR1 ENHRY and CDR2 SYGVKD. V was clipped by 5 bases and J by 0 bases; unmatched bases: 9. The CDR3 spells CAISTAPGQGSTDTQYF. As DNA, the CDR3 is TGTGCCATCAGTACCGCACCGGGACAGGGTAGCACAGATACGCAGTATTTT.

This clonotype was counted many times. The rearrangement links TRBV7-9 to TRBJ2-2, with D tentatively TRBD2 (6 bases). Trimming stripped 3 bases from V and 5 bases from J, with 10 bases between. The germline V gene has CDR1 SEHNR and CDR2 FQNEAQ (reference sequence). The CDR3 runs to 14 residues. The DNA for the CDR3 is TGTGCCAGCAGCTTCGCGGCGGGGACCGGGGAGCTGTTTTTT. Encoded protein: CASSFAAGTGELFF. Together with reference TRBV7-9 and TRBJ2-2, the CDR3 gives the full variable domain: DTGVSQNPRHKITKRGQNVTFRCDPISEHNRLYWYRQTLGQGPEFLTYFQNEAQLEKSRLLSDRFSAERPKGSFSTLEIQRTEQGDSAMYLCASSFAAGTGELFFGEGSRLTVL.

This clonotype was detected ten times or more. This chain links TRBV20-1 with TRBJ2-1; the D is unclear. The V and J ends lost 3 bases and 2 bases respectively, with 8 bases between them. The germline gives CDR1 DFQATT, CDR2 SNEGSKA (reference sequence). This CDR3 is built from 13 residues. Here the CDR3 reads CSASAVTYNEQFF. CDR3 DNA: TGCAGTGCTAGTGCGGTAACCTACAATGAGCAGTTCTTC.

V gene TRBV20-1 combines with J gene TRBJ1-1; TRBD1 might be the D (5 bases). The CDR3 totals 12 residues. CDR1 is DFQATT, CDR2 SNEGSKA, per germline (reference sequence). Trimming left V 2 bases short and J 8 bases short, with 12 bases between. The CDR3 protein is CSARRSRTEAFF. CDR3 nucleotides: TGCAGTGCTAGACGTTCTCGGACAGAAGCTTTCTTT.

The table lists this clonotype with a few counts. V is TRBV6-9 and J is TRBJ2-1; 9 bases fit TRBD1. The CDR3 is 16 residues long. Germline V lookup: CDR1 MNHGY, CDR2 SVAAGI. V lost 2 bases, J lost 2 bases, and 4 bases stayed unmatched. CDR3 bases: TGTGCCAGCAGTTATCAGTGGGACAGGGCCTACAATGAGCAGTTCTTC. Its translation: CASSYQWDRAYNEQFF.

V gene TRBV10-1 combines with J gene TRBJ2-1; 8 nucleotides agree with TRBD2. Trimming took 0 bases from V and 5 from J; bases not matched to a gene: 3. The CDR3 spans 15 residues. CDR1 WNHNN and CDR2 SYGVQD come from the germline V gene (reference sequence). Here the CDR3 reads CASSESGTSDNEQFF. CDR3 nucleotides: TGCGCCAGCAGTGAGTCTGGGACTAGTGACAATGAGCAGTTCTTC.

This clonotype was found a few times. The chain is built from TRBV28 and TRBJ2-7; D is ambiguous. Between the trimmed V and J ends, which lost 5 bases and 0 bases, there was a span of 8 bases. The CDR3 has 13 amino acids. Germline CDR1 MDHEN, CDR2 SYDVKM. The CDR3 DNA is TGTGCCAGCAGTAGTCTGAACTCCTACGAGCAGTACTTC. Translating gives CASSSLNSYEQYF.

The rearrangement links TRBV27 to TRBJ2-7; D is possibly TRBD1 or TRBD2 (6 bases each). Germline-derived CDR1 and CDR2 are MNHEY and SMNVEV (reference sequence). The V and J ends lost 4 bases and 2 bases respectively, with 12 bases between them. The CDR3 loop spans 14 amino acids. CDR3 coding DNA: TGTGCCAGCAGTTGGAGGGGGGCCCCCTACGAGCAGTACTTC. Protein product: CASSWRGAPYEQYF.

This clonotype was seen only a few times. J is TRBJ2-7 and V is TRBV30; D possibly corresponds to TRBD2 (5 bases). Trimming shortened V by 4 bases and J by 3 bases, and 13 bases separated the two germline ends. The length of the CDR3 is 13 residues. Germline V gives CDR1 GTSNPN, CDR2 SVGIG (reference sequence). CDR3 sequence: CAWKQRSLYEQYF. For the CDR3, the DNA is TGTGCCTGGAAGCAGCGGAGCCTCTACGAGCAGTACTTC.

This clonotype has just a few counts. This chain joins TRBV18 and TRBJ2-7, with TRBD2 matching over 11 bases. The CDR3 spans 15 residues. J was trimmed by 4 bases and V by 5 bases; bases with no gene match: 7. Germline V gene sequence: CDR1 KGHSH, CDR2 LQKENI. Here the CDR3 reads CASSSLAGGLYEQYF. In DNA form, the CDR3 reads TGTGCCAGCTCATCCCTAGCGGGGGGACTATACGAGCAGTACTTC.

The CDR3 protein is CSVAEGRTNTEAFF. CDR3 coding DNA: TGCAGCGTTGCCGAGGGTCGTACGAACACTGAAGCTTTCTTT. The chain combines TRBV29-1 with TRBJ1-1, with no clear D. V was cut by 4 bases and J by 1 base, with 13 bases left in between. Germline loops: CDR1 SQVTM, CDR2 ANQGSEA. This CDR3 is built from 14 residues.

The chain uses TRBV5-1 and TRBJ2-3; D is unresolved. This CDR3 contains 15 residues. Germline assignment: CDR1 SGHRS and CDR2 YFSETQ. The germline V and J ends were trimmed by 2 bases and 0 bases, with 10 bases remaining between them. The CDR3 DNA sequence: TGCGCCAGCAGCTTTGGCGTCTCTAGCACAGATACGCAGTATTTT. This codes for CASSFGVSSTDTQYF. The full variable domain, its missing parts supplied by reference TRBV5-1 and TRBJ2-3, is KAGVTQTPRYLIKTRGQQVTLSCSPISGHRSVSWYQQTPGQGLQFLFEYFSETQRNKGNFPGRFSGRQFSNSRSEMNVSTLELGDSALYLCASSFGVSSTDTQYFGPGTRLTVL.

V is TRBV5-1 and J is TRBJ1-2, with D unresolved. The germline CDR1 and CDR2 sequences are SGHRS and YFSETQ. This CDR3 comprises 17 residues. Trimming removed 0 bases at V and 0 bases at J, with 15 bases between. CDR3 in amino acids: CASSLVGRPKTNYGYTF. The DNA of the CDR3 is TGCGCCAGCAGCTTGGTTGGCAGGCCAAAAACTAACTATGGCTACACCTTC.

This chain connects TRBV27 to TRBJ2-7, with D possibly matching TRBD1 (6 bases). Trimming stripped 10 bases from V and 2 bases from J, with 18 bases between. CDR1 and CDR2 from the germline V gene are MNHEY and SMNVEV (reference sequence). This CDR3 contains 14 residues. CDR3 in amino acids: CANPSRTEAYEQYF. CDR3 sequence (DNA): TGTGCCAACCCCAGTCGGACAGAGGCCTACGAGCAGTACTTC.

This chain connects TRBV5-1 to TRBJ1-3, with a possible D match to TRBD1 (5 bases). CDR1 SGHRS and CDR2 YFSETQ come from the germline V gene. This CDR3 is 13 amino acids long. Trimming stripped 7 bases from V and 2 bases from J, with 10 bases between. The CDR3 region is CASRQGTGNTIYF. The CDR3 bases are TGCGCCAGCCGGCAGGGTACTGGAAACACCATATATTTT.